This T cell receptor beta chain stems from a study of cytomegalovirus exposure and HLA in healthy donors. CDR1 and CDR2 from the germline V gene are SGHDT and YYEEEE. Trimming pared 0 bases from V and 0 bases from J, leaving 15 bases between. The CDR3 contains 18 residues. Sequencing used immunoSEQ multiplex PCR; TCRdb keeps in-frame clones, though not all of them. The data contain 160,000 or so clones, approximately 87% of them seen just once; the ten biggest clones take up approximately 1.4%. The chain joins TRBV5-6 to TRBJ2-2, with D maybe TRBD1 (6 bases). This sequence originates from a woman in her 30s in good health and CMV-seronegative. The sample taken for sequencing was PBMCs. The CDR3 spells CASSLAFDGGANTGELFF. For the CDR3, the DNA is TGTGCCAGCAGCTTGGCCTTTGATGGGGGCGCGAACACCGGGGAGCTGTTTTTT.